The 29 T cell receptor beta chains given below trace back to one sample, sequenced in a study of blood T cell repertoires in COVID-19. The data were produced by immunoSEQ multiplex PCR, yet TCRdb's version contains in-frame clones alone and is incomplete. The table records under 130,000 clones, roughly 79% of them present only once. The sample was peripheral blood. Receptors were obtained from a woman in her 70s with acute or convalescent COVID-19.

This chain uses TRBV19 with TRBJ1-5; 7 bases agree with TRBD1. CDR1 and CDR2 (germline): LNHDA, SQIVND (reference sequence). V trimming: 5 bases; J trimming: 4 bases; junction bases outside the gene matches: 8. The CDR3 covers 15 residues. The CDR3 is CASSFRQGTNQPQHF. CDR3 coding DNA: TGTGCCAGTAGTTTCCGACAGGGTACAAATCAGCCCCAGCATTTT. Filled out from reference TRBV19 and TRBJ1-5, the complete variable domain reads DGGITQSPKYLFRKEGQNVTLSCEQNLNHDAMYWYRQDPGQGLRLIYYSQIVNDFQKGDIAEGYSVSREKKESFPLTVTSAQKNPTAFYLCASSFRQGTNQPQHFGDGTRLSIL.

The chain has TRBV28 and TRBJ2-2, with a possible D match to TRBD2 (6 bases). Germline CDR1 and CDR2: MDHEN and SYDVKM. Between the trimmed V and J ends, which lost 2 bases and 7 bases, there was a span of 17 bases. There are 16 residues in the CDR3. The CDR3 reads CASSLPYSGTGGELFF. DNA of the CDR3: TGTGCCAGCAGTTTACCCTATAGCGGTACCGGCGGGGAGCTGTTTTTT.

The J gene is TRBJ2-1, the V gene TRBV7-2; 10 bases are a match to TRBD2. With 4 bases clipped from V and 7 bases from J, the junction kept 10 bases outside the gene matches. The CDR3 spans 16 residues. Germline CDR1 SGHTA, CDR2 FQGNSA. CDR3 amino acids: CASSYQAGGPTNEQFF. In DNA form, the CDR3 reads TGTGCCAGCAGCTATCAAGCGGGGGGGCCAACAAATGAGCAGTTCTTC. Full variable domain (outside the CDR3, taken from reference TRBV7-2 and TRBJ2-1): GAGVSQSPSNKVTEKGKDVELRCDPISGHTALYWYRQSLGQGLEFLIYFQGNSAPDKSGLPSDRFSAERTGGSVSTLTIQRTQQEDSAVYLCASSYQAGGPTNEQFFGPGTRLTVL.

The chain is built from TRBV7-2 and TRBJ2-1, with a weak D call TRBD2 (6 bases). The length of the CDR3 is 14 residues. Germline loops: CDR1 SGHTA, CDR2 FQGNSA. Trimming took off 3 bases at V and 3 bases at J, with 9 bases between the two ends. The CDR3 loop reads CASSFPRGYNEQFF. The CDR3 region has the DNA TGTGCCAGCAGCTTTCCGCGGGGCTACAATGAGCAGTTCTTC.

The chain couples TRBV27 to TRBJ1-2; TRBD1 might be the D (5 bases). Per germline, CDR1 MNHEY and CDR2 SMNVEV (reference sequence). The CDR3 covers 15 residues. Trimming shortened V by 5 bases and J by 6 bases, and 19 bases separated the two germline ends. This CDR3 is CASSPLWTTGDGYTF. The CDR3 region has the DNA TGTGCCAGCAGTCCTCTGTGGACAACCGGAGATGGCTACACCTTC.

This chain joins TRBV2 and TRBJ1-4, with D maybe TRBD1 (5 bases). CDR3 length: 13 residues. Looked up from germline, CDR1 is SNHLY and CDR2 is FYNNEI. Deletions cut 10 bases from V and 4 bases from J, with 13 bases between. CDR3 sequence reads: CANRKDINEKLFF. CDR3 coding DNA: TGTGCCAACAGGAAAGACATTAATGAAAAACTGTTTTTT.

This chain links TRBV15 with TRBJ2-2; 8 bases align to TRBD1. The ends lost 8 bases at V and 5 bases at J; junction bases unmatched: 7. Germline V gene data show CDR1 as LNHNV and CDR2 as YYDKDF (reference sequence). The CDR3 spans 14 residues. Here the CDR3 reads CATRRDRLTGELFF. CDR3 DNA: TGTGCCACCCGACGGGACAGGTTGACCGGGGAGCTGTTTTTT.

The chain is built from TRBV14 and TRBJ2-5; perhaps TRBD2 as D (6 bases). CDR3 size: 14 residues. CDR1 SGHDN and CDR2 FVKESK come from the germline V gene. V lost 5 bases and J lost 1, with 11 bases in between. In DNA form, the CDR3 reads TGTGCCAGCAGCGGTCGGGACTTCCAAGAGACCCAGTACTTC. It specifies CASSGRDFQETQYF. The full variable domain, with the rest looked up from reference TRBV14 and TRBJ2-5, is EAGVTQFPSHSVIEKGQTVTLRCDPISGHDNLYWYRRVMGKEIKFLLHFVKESKQDESGMPNNRFLAERTGGTYSTLKVQPAELEDSGVYFCASSGRDFQETQYFGPGTRLLVL.

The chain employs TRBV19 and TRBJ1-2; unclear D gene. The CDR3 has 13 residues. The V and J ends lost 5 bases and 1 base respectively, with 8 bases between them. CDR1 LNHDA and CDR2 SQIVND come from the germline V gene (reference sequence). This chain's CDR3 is CASSPDFNYGYTF. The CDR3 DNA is TGTGCCAGTAGTCCGGACTTTAACTATGGCTACACCTTC.

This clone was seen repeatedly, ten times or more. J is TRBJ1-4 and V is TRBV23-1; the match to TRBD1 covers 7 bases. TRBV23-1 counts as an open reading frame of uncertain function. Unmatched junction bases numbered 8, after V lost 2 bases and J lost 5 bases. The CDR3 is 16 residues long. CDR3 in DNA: TGCGCCAGCAGTCAAGTCCCTGACAGGGCAAATGAAAAACTGTTTTTT. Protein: CASSQVPDRANEKLFF.

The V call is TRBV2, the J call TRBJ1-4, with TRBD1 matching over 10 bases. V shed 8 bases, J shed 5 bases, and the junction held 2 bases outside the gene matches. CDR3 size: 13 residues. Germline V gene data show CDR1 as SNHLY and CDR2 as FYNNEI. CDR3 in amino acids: CASRQGANEKLFF. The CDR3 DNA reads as TGTGCCAGCCGACAGGGGGCGAATGAAAAACTGTTTTTT. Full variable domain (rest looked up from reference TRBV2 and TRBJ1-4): EPEVTQTPSHQVTQMGQEVILRCVPISNHLYFYWYRQILGQKVEFLVSFYNNEISEKSEIFDDQFSVERPDGSNFTLKIRSTKLEDSAMYFCASRQGANEKLFFGSGTQLSVL.

DNA for the CDR3: TGCGCCAGCAGCCAAGTCCTCGCGGGAGGGTACACAGATACGCAGTATTTT. This translates into CASSQVLAGGYTDTQYF. The chain uses TRBV4-3 and TRBJ2-3; 9 bases fit TRBD2. Trimming at V came to 1 base and at J to 2 bases, leaving 7 bases not matched to a gene. CDR1 LGHNA and CDR2 YSLEER come from the germline V gene. This CDR3 is 17 amino acids long.

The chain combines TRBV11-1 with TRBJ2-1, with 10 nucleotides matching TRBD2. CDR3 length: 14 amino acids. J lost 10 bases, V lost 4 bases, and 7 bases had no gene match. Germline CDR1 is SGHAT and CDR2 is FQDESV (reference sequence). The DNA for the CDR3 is TGTGCCAGCAGCTCCGGGACTAGCGTTTTGGAGCAGTTCTTC. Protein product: CASSSGTSVLEQFF.

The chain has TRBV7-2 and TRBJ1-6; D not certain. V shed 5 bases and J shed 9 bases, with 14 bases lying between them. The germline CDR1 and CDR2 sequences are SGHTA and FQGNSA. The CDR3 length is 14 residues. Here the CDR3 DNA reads TGTGCCAGCAGCCTCGTCACAGTAGGTTCACCCCTCCACTTT. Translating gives CASSLVTVGSPLHF.

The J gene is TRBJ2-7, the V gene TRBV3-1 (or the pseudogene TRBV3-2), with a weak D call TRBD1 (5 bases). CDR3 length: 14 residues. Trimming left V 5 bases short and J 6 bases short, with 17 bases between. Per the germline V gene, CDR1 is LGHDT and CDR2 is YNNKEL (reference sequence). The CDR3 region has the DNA TGTGCCAGCAGCGAGACAGTGGTCTCGTCCGAGCAGTACTTC. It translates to CASSETVVSSEQYF.

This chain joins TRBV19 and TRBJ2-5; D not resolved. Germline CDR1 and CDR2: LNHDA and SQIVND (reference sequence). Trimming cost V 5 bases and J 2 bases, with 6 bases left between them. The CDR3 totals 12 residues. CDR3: CASSSLQETQYF. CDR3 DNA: TGTGCCAGTAGTTCCCTGCAAGAGACCCAGTACTTC.

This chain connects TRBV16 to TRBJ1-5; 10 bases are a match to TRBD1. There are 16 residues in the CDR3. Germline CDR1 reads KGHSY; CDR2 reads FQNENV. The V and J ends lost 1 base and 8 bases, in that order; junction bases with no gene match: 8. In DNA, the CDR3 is TGTGCCAGCAGCCAATATGGAGGGACAGGGGCTAAGCCCCAGCATTTT. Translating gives CASSQYGGTGAKPQHF.

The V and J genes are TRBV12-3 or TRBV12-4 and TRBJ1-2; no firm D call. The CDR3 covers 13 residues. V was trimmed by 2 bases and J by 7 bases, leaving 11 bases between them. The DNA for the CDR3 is TGTGCCAGCAGTTTACGGCTAGTAGGTGGCTACACCTTC. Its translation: CASSLRLVGGYTF.

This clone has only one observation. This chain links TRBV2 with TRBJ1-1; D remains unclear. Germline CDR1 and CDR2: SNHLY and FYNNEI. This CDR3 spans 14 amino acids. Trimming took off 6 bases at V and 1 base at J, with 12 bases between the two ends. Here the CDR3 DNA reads TGTGCCAGCAGGGCCGGAGCCCGGAACACTGAAGCTTTCTTT. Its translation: CASRAGARNTEAFF.

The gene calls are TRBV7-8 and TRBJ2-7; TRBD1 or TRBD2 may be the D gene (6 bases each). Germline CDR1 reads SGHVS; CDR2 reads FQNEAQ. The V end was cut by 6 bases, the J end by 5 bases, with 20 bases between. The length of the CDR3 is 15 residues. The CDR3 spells CASSRQEGLWDEQYF. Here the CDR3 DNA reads TGTGCCAGCAGTCGACAGGAGGGCCTCTGGGACGAGCAGTACTTC.

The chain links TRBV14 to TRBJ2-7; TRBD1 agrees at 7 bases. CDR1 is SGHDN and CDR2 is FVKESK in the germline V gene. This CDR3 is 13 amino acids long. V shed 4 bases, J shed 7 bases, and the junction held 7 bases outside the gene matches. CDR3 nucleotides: TGTGCCAGCAGCCTCCAGACAGGGCGAGAGCAGTACTTC. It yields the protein CASSLQTGREQYF.

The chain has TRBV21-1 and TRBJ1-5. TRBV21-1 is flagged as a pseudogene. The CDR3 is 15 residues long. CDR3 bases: TGTGCCAGCAGCCGCGGCGGCCCTCGGAATCAGCCCCAGCATTTT. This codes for CASSRGGPRNQPQHF.

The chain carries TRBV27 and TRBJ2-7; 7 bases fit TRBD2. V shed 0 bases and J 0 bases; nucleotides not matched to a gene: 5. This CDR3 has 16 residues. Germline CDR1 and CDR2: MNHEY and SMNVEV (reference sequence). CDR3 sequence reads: CASSLSFTSVSYEQYF. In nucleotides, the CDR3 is TGTGCCAGCAGTTTATCGTTTACTAGCGTCTCCTACGAGCAGTACTTC.

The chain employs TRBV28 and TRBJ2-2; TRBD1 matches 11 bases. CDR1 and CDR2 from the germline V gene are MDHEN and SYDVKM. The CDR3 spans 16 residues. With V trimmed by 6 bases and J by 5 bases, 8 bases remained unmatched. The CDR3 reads CASSNGGQGVTGELFF. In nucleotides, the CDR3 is TGTGCCAGCAGCAACGGGGGACAGGGGGTAACCGGGGAGCTGTTTTTT.

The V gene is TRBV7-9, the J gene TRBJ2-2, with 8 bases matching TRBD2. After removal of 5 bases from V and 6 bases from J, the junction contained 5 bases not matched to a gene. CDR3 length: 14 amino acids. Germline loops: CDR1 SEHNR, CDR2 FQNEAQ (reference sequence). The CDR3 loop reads CASSAGGAPGELFF. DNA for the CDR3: TGTGCCAGCAGCGCCGGGGGGGCGCCCGGGGAGCTGTTTTTT.

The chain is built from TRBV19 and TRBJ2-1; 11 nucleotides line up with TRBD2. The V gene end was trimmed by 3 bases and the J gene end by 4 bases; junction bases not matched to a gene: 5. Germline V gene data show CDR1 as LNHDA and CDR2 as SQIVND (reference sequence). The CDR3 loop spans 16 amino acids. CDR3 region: CASSIRTSGLYNEQFF. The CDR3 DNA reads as TGTGCCAGTAGTATTAGGACTAGCGGGTTGTACAATGAGCAGTTCTTC.

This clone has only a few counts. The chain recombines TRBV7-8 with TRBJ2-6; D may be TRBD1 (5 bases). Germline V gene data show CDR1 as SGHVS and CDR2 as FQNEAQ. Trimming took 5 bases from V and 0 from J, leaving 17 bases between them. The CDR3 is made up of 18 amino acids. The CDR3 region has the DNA TGTGCCAGCAGCACCCGACAGAGTGCCCTCTCTGGGGCCAACGTCCTGACTTTC. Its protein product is CASSTRQSALSGANVLTF. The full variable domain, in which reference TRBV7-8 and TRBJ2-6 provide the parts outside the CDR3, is GAGVSQSPRYKVAKRGQDVALRCDPISGHVSLFWYQQALGQGPEFLTYFQNEAQLDKSGLPSDRFFAERPEGSVSTLKIQRTQQEDSAVYLCASSTRQSALSGANVLTFGAGSRLTVL.

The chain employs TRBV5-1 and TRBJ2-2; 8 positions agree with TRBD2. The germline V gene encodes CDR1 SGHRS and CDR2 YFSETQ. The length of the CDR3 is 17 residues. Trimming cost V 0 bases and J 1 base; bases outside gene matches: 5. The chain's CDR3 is CASSLAAGGLNTGELFF. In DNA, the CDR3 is TGCGCCAGCAGCTTGGCGGCGGGGGGCCTGAACACCGGGGAGCTGTTTTTT.

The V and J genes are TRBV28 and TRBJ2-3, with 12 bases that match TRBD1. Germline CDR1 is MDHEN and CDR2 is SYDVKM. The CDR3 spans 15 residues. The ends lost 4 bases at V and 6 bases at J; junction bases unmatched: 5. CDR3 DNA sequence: TGTGCCAGCAGTTCGGGACAGGGGGCAAGGGATACGCAGTATTTT. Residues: CASSSGQGARDTQYF. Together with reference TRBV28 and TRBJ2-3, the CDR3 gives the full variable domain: DVKVTQSSRYLVKRTGEKVFLECVQDMDHENMFWYRQDPGLGLRLIYFSYDVKMKEKGDIPEGYSVSREKKERFSLILESASTNQTSMYLCASSSGQGARDTQYFGPGTRLTVL.